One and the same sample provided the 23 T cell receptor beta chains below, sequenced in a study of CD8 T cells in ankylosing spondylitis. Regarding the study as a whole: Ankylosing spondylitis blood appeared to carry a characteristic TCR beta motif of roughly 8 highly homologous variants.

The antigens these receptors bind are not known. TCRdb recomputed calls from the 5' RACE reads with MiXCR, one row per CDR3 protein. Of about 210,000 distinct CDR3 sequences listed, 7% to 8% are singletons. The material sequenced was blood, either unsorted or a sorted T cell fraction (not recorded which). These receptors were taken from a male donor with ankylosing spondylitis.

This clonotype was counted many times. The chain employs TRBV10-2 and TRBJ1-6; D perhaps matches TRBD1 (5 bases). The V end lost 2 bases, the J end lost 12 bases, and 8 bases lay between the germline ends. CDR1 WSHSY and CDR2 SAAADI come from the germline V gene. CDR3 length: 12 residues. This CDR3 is CASSEGGVPLHF. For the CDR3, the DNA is TGCGCCAGCAGTGAGGGGGGAGTACCCCTCCACTTT.

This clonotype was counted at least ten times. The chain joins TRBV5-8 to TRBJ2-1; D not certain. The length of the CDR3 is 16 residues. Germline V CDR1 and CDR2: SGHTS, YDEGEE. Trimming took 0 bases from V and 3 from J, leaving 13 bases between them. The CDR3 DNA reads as TGTGCCAGCAGCTTGGGACTCGGACCAAACTACAATGAGCAGTTCTTC. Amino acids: CASSLGLGPNYNEQFF.

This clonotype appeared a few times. CDR3 nucleotide sequence: TGTGCCAGCAGCTTAGTCCAGGACCCAGAGGAGACCCAGTACTTC. Translated: CASSLVQDPEETQYF. The rearrangement uses TRBV13 and TRBJ2-5; D is unresolved. CDR1 and CDR2 (germline): PRHDT, FYEKMQ (reference sequence). This CDR3 region has 15 residues. V dropped 1 base and J dropped 5 bases, with 14 bases sitting between them.

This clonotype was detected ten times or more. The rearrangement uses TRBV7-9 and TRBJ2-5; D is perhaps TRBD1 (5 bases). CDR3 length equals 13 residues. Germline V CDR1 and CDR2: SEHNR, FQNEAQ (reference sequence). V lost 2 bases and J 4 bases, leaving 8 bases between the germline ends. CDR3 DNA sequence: TGTGCCAGCAGCTTACAGGGCTTAGAGACCCAGTACTTC. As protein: CASSLQGLETQYF.

The CDR3 sequence: CASRPTGNYEQYF. The CDR3, as DNA: TGTGCCAGCAGGCCGACCGGGAACTACGAGCAGTACTTC. The chain carries TRBV12-3 or TRBV12-4 and TRBJ2-7; D is perhaps TRBD2 (5 bases). This CDR3 comprises 13 residues. V lost 6 bases, J lost 3 bases, and 12 bases lay in between.

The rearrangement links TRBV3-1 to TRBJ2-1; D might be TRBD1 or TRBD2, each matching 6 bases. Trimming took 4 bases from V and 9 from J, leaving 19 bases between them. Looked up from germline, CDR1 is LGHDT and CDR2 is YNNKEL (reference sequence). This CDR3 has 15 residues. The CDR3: CASSLLTRGLGEQFF. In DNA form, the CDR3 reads TGTGCCAGCAGCCTCTTAACTCGGGGGCTTGGTGAGCAGTTCTTC.

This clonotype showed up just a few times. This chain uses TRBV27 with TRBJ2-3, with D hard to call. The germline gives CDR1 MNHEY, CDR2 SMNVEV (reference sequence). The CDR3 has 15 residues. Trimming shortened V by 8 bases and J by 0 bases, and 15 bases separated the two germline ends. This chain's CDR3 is CASVEFSSSTDTQYF. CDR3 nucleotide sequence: TGTGCCAGCGTTGAGTTCAGTTCTAGCACAGATACGCAGTATTTT.

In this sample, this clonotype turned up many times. The DNA of the CDR3 is TGTGCCAGCAGCTCCGCCGGAGCGCGCCGAACGTACTTC. Amino acid sequence: CASSSAGARRTYF. The rearrangement links TRBV27 to TRBJ2-7, with D unclear. The CDR3 length is 13 residues. The germline CDR1 and CDR2 sequences are MNHEY and SMNVEV (reference sequence). The V end was cut by 6 bases, the J end by 12 bases, with 21 bases between.

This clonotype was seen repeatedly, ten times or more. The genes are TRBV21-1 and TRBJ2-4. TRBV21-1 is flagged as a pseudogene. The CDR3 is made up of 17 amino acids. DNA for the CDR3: TGTGCCAGCAGCAAAGCGGACCTCGCCGAGGCCAAAAACATTCAGTACTTC. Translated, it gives CASSKADLAEAKNIQYF.

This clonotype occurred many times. In DNA form, the CDR3 reads TGTGCCAGCAGCTTACTTGCGGGGGGACTAAAAGATACGCAGTATTTT. It specifies CASSLLAGGLKDTQYF. The rearrangement uses TRBV11-2 and TRBJ2-3; 8 bases align to TRBD2. Germline CDR1 reads SGHAT; CDR2 reads FQNNGV. The CDR3 is 16 residues long. The V segment lost 2 bases and the J segment 5 bases; nucleotides outside the gene matches: 9.

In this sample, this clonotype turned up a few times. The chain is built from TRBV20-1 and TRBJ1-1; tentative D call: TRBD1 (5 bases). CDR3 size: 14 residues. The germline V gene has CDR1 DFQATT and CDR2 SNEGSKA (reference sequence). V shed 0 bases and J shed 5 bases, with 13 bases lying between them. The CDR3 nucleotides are TGCAGTGCTAGAGATACAGGAGTAAGGACTGAAGCTTTCTTT. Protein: CSARDTGVRTEAFF.

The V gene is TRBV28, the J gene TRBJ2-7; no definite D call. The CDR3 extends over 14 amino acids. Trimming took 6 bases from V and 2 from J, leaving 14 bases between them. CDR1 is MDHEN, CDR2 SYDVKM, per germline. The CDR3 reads CASSPWVYPYEQYF. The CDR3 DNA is TGTGCCAGCAGCCCCTGGGTCTACCCCTACGAGCAGTACTTC.

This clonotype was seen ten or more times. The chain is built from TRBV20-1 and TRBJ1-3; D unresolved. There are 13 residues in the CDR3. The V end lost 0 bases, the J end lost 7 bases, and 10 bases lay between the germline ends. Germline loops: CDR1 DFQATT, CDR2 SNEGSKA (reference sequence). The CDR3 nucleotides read TGCAGTGCTAGAGATAGTGGAATGAACACCATATATTTT. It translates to CSARDSGMNTIYF.

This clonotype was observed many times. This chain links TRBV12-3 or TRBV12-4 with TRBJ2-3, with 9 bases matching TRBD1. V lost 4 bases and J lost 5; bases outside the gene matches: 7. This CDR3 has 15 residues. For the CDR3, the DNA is TGTGCCAGCAGTTCTCTCGGGACAGGGAGAGATACGCAGTATTTT. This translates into CASSSLGTGRDTQYF.

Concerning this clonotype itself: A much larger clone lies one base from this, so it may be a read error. CDR3 DNA sequence: TGTGCCAGCTCCCACTGGGACAGCACCTACGAGCAGTACTTC. Its protein is CASSHWDSTYEQYF. The V gene is TRBV6-2 or TRBV6-3, the J gene TRBJ2-7, with TRBD1 identical over 7 bases. The CDR3 has 14 amino acids. Per the germline V gene, CDR1 is MNHEY and CDR2 is SVGEGT. Trimming took 8 bases from V and 2 from J; bases not matched to a gene: 9.

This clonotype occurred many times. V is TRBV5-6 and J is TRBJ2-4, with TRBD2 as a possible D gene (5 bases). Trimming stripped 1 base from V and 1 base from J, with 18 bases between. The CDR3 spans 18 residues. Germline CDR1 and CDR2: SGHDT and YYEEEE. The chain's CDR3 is CASSLWRWQALAKNIQYF. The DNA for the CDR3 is TGTGCCAGCAGCTTGTGGAGGTGGCAGGCCCTGGCCAAAAACATTCAGTACTTC.

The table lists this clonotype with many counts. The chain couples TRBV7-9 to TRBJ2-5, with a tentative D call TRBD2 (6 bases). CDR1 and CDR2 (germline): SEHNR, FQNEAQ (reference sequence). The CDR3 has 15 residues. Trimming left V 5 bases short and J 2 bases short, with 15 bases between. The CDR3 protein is CASSRRDFSQETQYF. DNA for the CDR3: TGTGCCAGCAGCCGACGGGACTTCTCACAAGAGACCCAGTACTTC.

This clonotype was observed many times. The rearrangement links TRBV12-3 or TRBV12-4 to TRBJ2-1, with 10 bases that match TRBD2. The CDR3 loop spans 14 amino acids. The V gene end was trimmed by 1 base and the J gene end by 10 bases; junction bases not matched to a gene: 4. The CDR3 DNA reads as TGTGCCAGCAGTTTAGGCATACTAGCGGGGGAGCAGTTCTTC. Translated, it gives CASSLGILAGEQFF.

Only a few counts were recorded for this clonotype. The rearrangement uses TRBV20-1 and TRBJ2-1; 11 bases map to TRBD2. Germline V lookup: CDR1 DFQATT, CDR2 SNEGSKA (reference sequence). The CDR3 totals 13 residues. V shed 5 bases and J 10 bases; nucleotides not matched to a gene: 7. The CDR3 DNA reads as TGCAGTGCTCCCCGGCTAGCGGGGGGAGAGCAGTTCTTC. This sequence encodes CSAPRLAGGEQFF.

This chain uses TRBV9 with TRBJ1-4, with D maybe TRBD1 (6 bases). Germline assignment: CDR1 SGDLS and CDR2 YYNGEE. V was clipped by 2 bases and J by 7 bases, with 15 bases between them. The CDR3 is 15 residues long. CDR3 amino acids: CASSVSGTSGEKLFF. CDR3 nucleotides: TGTGCCAGCAGCGTTTCCGGGACAAGCGGTGAAAAACTGTTTTTT.

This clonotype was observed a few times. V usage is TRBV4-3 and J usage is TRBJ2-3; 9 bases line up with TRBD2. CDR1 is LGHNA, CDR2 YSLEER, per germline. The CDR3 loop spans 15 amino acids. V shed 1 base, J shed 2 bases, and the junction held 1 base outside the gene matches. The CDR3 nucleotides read TGCGCCAGCAGCCAAGGCGGGGGGGTCACAGATACGCAGTATTTT. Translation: CASSQGGGVTDTQYF.

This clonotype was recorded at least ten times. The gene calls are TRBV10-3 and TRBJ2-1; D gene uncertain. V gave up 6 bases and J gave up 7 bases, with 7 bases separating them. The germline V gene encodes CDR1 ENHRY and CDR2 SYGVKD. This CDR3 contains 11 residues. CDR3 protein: CAISLGNEQFF. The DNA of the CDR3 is TGTGCCATCAGCCTAGGGAATGAGCAGTTCTTC.

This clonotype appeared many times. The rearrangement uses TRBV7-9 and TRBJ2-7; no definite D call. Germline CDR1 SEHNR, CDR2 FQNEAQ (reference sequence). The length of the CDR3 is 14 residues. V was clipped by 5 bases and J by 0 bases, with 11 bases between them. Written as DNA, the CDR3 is TGTGCCAGCAGCCTTCCGGATGGCTCCTACGAGCAGTACTTC. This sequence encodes CASSLPDGSYEQYF. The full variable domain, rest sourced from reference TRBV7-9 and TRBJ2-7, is DTGVSQNPRHKITKRGQNVTFRCDPISEHNRLYWYRQTLGQGPEFLTYFQNEAQLEKSRLLSDRFSAERPKGSFSTLEIQRTEQGDSAMYLCASSLPDGSYEQYFGPGTRLTVT.